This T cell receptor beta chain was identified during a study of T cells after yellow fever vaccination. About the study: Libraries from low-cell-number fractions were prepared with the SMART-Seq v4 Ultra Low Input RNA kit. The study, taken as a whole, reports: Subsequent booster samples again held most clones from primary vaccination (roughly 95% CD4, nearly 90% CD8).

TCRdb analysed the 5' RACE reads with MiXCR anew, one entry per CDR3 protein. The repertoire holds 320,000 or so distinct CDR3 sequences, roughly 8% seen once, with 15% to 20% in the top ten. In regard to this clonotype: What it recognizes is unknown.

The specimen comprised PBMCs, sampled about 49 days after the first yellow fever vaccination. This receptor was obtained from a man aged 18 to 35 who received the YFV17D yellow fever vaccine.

The CDR3 nucleotides are TGTGCCAGTAGTCCTCCGGGGCAGGGTCGCACTGAAGCTTTCTTT. The encoded protein is CASSPPGQGRTEAFF. The chain employs TRBV19 and TRBJ1-1; TRBD1 is a possible D gene (5 bases). Trimming left V 5 bases short and J 4 bases short, with 17 bases between. Germline CDR1 and CDR2: LNHDA and SQIVND (reference sequence). The CDR3 contains 15 residues.